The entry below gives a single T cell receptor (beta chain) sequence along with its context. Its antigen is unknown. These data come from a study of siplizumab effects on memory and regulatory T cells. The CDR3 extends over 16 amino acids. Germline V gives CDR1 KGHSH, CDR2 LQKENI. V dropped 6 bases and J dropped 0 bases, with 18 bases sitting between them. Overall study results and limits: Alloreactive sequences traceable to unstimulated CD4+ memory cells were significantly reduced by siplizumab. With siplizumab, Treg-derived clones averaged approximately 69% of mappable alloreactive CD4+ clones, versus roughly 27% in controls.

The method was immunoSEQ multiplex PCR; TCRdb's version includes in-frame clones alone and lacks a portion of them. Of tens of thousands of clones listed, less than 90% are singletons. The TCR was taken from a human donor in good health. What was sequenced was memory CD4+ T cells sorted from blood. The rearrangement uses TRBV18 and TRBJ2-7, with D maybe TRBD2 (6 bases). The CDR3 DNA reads TGTGCCAGCTCCTCGACTTCCAGCGGGCTCTCCTACGAGCAGTACTTC. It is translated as CASSSTSSGLSYEQYF.